Listed below are T cell receptor beta chains from one sample, sequenced in a study of identical twins. TCRdb re-called the 5' RACE reads with MiXCR, one entry per CDR3 protein. The sample records 690,000 or so distinct CDR3 sequences, about 9.4% being singletons. The same data also went into a second study, on yellow fever vaccine responses in identical twins.

The sample consisted of PBMCs. All receptors come from a woman aged 18 to 35 in good health. Each CDR3 is given with its conserved first and last residue. The D gene is left open where the match is weak. Clone size, where shown, is once, few, many, or a class for clones that have expanded.

clone size,D gene,J gene,V gene,CDR3 protein,CDR3 DNA
.,TRBD1,TRBJ2-6,TRBV28,CASSSGQTSGANVLTF,TGTGCCAGCAGTTCGGGACAGACCTCTGGGGCCAACGTCCTGACTTTC
few,TRBD1,TRBJ2-1,TRBV11-2,CASSFRQGRVQFF,TGTGCCAGCAGCTTCCGACAGGGAAGAGTGCAGTTCTTC
.,TRBD2,TRBJ2-7,TRBV10-3,CAISGRTSGGNNEQYF,TGTGCCATCAGCGGCCGGACTAGCGGGGGGAATAACGAGCAGTACTTC
.,TRBD2,TRBJ2-2,TRBV11-2,CASSPSGTSGRAQNTGELFF,TGTGCCAGCAGCCCGTCCGGGACTAGCGGGAGGGCCCAGAACACCGGGGAGCTGTTTTTT
many,.,TRBJ1-5,TRBV20-1,CSAKTGTSNQPQHF,TGCAGTGCTAAAACCGGGACAAGCAATCAGCCCCAGCATTTT
many,TRBD2,TRBJ2-3,TRBV20-1,CSAGTSGRTDTQYF,TGCAGTGCCGGTACTAGCGGGAGAACAGATACGCAGTATTTT
.,.,TRBJ2-3,TRBV10-3,CAISELLTDTQYF,TGTGCCATCAGTGAGCTACTTACAGATACGCAGTATTTT
.,TRBD1,TRBJ2-6,TRBV7-2,CASSQDRGGANVLTF,TGTGCCAGCAGTCAAGACAGGGGAGGGGCCAACGTCCTGACTTTC
once,.,TRBJ2-5,TRBV10-3,CAISADQQETQYF,TGTGCCATCAGTGCGGATCAACAAGAGACCCAGTACTTC
few,.,TRBJ2-7,TRBV4-3,CASSQEQGVLYEQYF,TGCGCCAGCAGCCAAGAGCAGGGCGTGCTCTACGAGCAGTACTTC
few,.,TRBJ2-5,TRBV20-1,CSARRTNQETQYF,TGCAGTGCTCGCCGGACCAATCAAGAGACCCAGTACTTC
few,.,TRBJ2-3,TRBV7-2,CASSLNGGSTDTQYF,TGTGCCAGCAGCTTAAACGGGGGATCCACAGATACGCAGTATTTT
many,.,TRBJ2-2,TRBV12-3/TRBV12-4,CASTVPQGGTGELFF,TGTGCCAGCACTGTACCCCAGGGGGGGACCGGGGAGCTGTTTTTT
.,.,TRBJ1-6,TRBV10-3,CAISERDSPLHF,TGTGCCATCAGTGAGCGGGATTCACCCCTCCACTTT
few,TRBD1,TRBJ2-1,TRBV7-9,CASSLAPLTGYYEQFF,TGTGCCAGCAGCTTAGCCCCCCTGACAGGGTACTATGAGCAGTTCTTC
few,.,TRBJ2-3,TRBV2,CASSEAPGPDTQYF,TGTGCCAGCAGTGAAGCGCCGGGTCCAGATACGCAGTATTTT
.,TRBD2,TRBJ2-7,TRBV20-1,CSASITSEAYEQYF,TGCAGTGCTAGCATCACTAGCGAAGCCTACGAGCAGTACTTC
few,TRBD1,TRBJ2-3,TRBV5-1,CASSLSEWGQPDTQYF,TGCGCCAGCAGCTTGTCTGAATGGGGACAGCCAGATACGCAGTATTTT
.,.,TRBJ1-1,TRBV7-2,CASSLLWGVNTEAFF,TGTGCCAGCAGCTTATTATGGGGGGTGAACACTGAAGCTTTCTTT
.,TRBD2,TRBJ2-1,TRBV7-2,CASSSRLANNEQFF,TGTGCCAGCAGCTCCCGACTAGCGAACAATGAGCAGTTCTTC
.,.,TRBJ2-5,TRBV24-1,CATSAPTESEETQYF,TGTGCCACCAGTGCTCCCACGGAAAGTGAAGAGACCCAGTACTTC
few,.,TRBJ1-2,TRBV2,CASSEALRGGYTF,TGTGCCAGCAGTGAAGCGCTTCGGGGTGGCTACACCTTC
few,TRBD2,TRBJ2-1,TRBV7-8,CASSGLAGGMSYNEQFF,TGTGCCAGCAGCGGACTAGCGGGGGGGATGTCCTACAATGAGCAGTTCTTC
.,TRBD1,TRBJ1-2,TRBV4-2,CASTRGTDNYGYTF,TGTGCCAGCACCCGAGGGACAGATAACTATGGCTACACCTTC
.,TRBD1,TRBJ2-2,TRBV7-2,CASSAGQGYPGELFF,TGTGCCAGCAGCGCCGGACAGGGATATCCCGGGGAGCTGTTTTTT
few,.,TRBJ2-7,TRBV12-3/TRBV12-4,CASSLDEGLTEYF,TGTGCCAGCAGTTTAGATGAGGGACTTACGGAGTACTTC
few,.,TRBJ2-7,TRBV27,CASSFPGAPNEQYF,TGTGCCAGCAGTTTTCCAGGGGCTCCTAACGAGCAGTACTTC
few,.,TRBJ2-5,TRBV10-1,CASSAAGEVGETQYF,TGCGCCAGCAGTGCGGCCGGGGAGGTAGGAGAGACCCAGTACTTC
.,TRBD1,TRBJ2-2,TRBV10-3,CAISRLTGVILNTGELFF,TGTGCCATCAGTCGACTGACAGGGGTAATCTTGAACACCGGGGAGCTGTTTTTT
few,TRBD1,TRBJ2-7,TRBV7-9,CASSPQLTGKGYEQYF,TGTGCCAGCAGTCCCCAGTTGACAGGGAAGGGCTACGAGCAGTACTTC
.,.,TRBJ2-5,TRBV20-1,CSAKRSWGETQYF,TGCAGTGCTAAAAGATCTTGGGGAGAGACCCAGTACTTC
few,TRBD1,TRBJ1-4,TRBV20-1,CSARDLTGVGEKLFF,TGCAGTGCTAGAGATTTGACAGGGGTGGGAGAAAAACTGTTTTTT
many,TRBD2,TRBJ2-7,TRBV28,CASIQGLGGSYEQYF,TGTGCCAGCATCCAAGGGCTGGGCGGGAGCTACGAGCAGTACTTC
few,TRBD2,TRBJ2-5,TRBV11-2,CASSYHRNSGRNQETQYF,TGTGCCAGCAGCTATCACCGTAATAGCGGGAGGAACCAAGAGACCCAGTACTTC
many,.,TRBJ2-7,TRBV12-3/TRBV12-4,CAGLPTYEQYF,TGTGCCGGACTGCCGACCTACGAGCAGTACTTC
.,TRBD1,TRBJ2-7,TRBV7-2,CASSLGLGQGSYEQYF,TGTGCCAGCAGCTTAGGTCTGGGACAGGGAAGCTACGAGCAGTACTTC
many,TRBD2,TRBJ2-1,TRBV6-5,CASSLAGGPHEQFF,TGTGCCAGCAGCTTAGCGGGGGGGCCCCATGAGCAGTTCTTC
few,TRBD2,TRBJ2-2,TRBV12-3/TRBV12-4,CASIGTSSTGELFF,TGTGCCAGTATCGGGACTAGCTCCACCGGGGAGCTGTTTTTT
few,.,TRBJ1-1,TRBV12-3/TRBV12-4,CASSPSPTVNTEAFF,TGTGCCAGCAGTCCCTCACCTACAGTGAACACTGAAGCTTTCTTT
many,.,TRBJ2-5,TRBV5-1,CASSIIGGRAETQYF,TGCGCCAGCAGCATCATCGGAGGCAGGGCAGAGACCCAGTACTTC
few,.,TRBJ2-7,TRBV24-1,CATSDPSGVGFEQYF,TGTGCCACCAGTGACCCGAGTGGTGTAGGGTTCGAGCAGTACTTC
.,.,TRBJ2-3,TRBV5-1,CASSLGFSVTDTQYF,TGCGCCAGCAGCTTGGGGTTTTCGGTCACAGATACGCAGTATTTT
few,.,TRBJ2-7,TRBV20-1,CSATDRRSYEQYF,TGCAGTGCCACCGACAGACGCTCCTACGAGCAGTACTTC
few,.,TRBJ2-1,TRBV28,CASSPASPGGQFF,TGTGCCAGCAGTCCCGCGTCCCCCGGGGGGCAGTTCTTC
.,TRBD2,TRBJ2-4,TRBV12-3/TRBV12-4,CASSTTSGHHLAKNIQYF,TGTGCCAGCAGTACAACTAGCGGGCATCATCTAGCCAAAAACATTCAGTACTTC
few,TRBD1,TRBJ2-7,TRBV6-2/TRBV6-3,CASSDPGQGLSYEQYF,TGTGCCAGCAGTGACCCGGGACAGGGGCTTTCCTACGAGCAGTACTTC
few,.,TRBJ2-3,TRBV6-5,CASSYIQADTQYF,TGTGCCAGCAGTTACATCCAGGCGGATACGCAGTATTTT